These 5 T cell receptor beta chains were all obtained from the same sample, sequenced in a study of CD8+ T cells in alopecia areata. Reverse transcription of extracted RNA yielded cDNA, which provided the sequencing template. Here immunoSEQ multiplex PCR was the method, and the copy in TCRdb shows in-frame clones only, minus some. The sample holds approximately 91,000 clones; 35% to 50% are singletons and the top ten take around 0.8%. The sequencing sample was made of CD4+ T cells sorted from blood. Source of these receptors: a human donor with alopecia areata.

CDR3 DNA sequence: TGTGCCAGCAGCTCGCACGAAGTCCAGTACTTC. As protein: CASSSHEVQYF. V is TRBV7-2 and J is TRBJ2-5; no reliable D call. Trimming cost V 4 bases and J 10 bases, with 10 bases left between them. Germline assignment: CDR1 SGHTA and CDR2 FQGNSA. The CDR3 extends over 11 amino acids.

This sequence joins TRBV30 and TRBJ1-2; D might be TRBD1 (5 bases). Germline assignment: CDR1 GTSNPN and CDR2 SVGIG (reference sequence). Trimming stripped 4 bases from V and 2 bases from J, with 11 bases between. The CDR3 length is 13 residues. The CDR3 coding sequence is TGTGCCTGGACAAGGCAGGGCAACTATGGCTACACCTTC. This encodes CAWTRQGNYGYTF.

Worth noting for this clone: In the same sample, other DNA sequences code for this CDR3. The chain employs TRBV29-1 and TRBJ1-5; D gene uncertain. Germline CDR1 reads SQVTM; CDR2 reads ANQGSEA. The CDR3 loop spans 12 amino acids. The V and J ends lost 4 bases and 4 bases respectively, with 8 bases between them. CDR3 in DNA: TGCAGCGTTGGAGGGTTGAATCAGCCCCAGCATTTT. Its protein is CSVGGLNQPQHF.

This clone appeared once. The chain has TRBV7-2 and TRBJ2-7; D possibly corresponds to TRBD2 (5 bases). With 5 bases removed from V and 6 bases from J, the gap between germline ends came to 8 bases. The CDR3 extends over 11 amino acids. Per germline, CDR1 SGHTA and CDR2 FQGNSA. CDR3 in DNA: TGTGCCAGCAGCCTGAGCGGCGAGCAGTACTTC. As protein: CASSLSGEQYF.

The chain joins TRBV29-1 to TRBJ1-1; D is unclear. The CDR3 spans 14 residues. The V end lost 6 bases, the J end lost 0 bases, and 14 bases lay between the germline ends. Germline V CDR1 and CDR2: SQVTM, ANQGSEA. The CDR3 reads CSVVLRILNTEAFF. CDR3 DNA sequence: TGCAGCGTGGTGTTGAGGATACTGAACACTGAAGCTTTCTTT.